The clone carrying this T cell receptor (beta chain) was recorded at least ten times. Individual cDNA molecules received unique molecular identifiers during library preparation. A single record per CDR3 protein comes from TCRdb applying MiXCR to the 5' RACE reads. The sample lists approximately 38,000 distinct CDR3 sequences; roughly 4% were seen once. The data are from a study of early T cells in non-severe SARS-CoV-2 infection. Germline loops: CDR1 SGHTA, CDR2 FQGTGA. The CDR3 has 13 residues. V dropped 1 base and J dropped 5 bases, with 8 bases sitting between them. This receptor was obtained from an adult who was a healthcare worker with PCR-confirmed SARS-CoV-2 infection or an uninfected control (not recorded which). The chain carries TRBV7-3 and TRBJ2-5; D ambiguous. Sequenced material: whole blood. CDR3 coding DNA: TGTGCCAGCAGCTTAAGTCCCCACGAGACCCAGTACTTC. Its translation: CASSLSPHETQYF.